The T cell receptor (beta chain) described here comes from a study of blood T cells in healthy people across ages. Background on the study: Template-switching capture recovered about one barcoded beta molecule per two T cells. General study findings and limits: There were more naive CD4+ cells and higher diversity in long-lived donors than in aged donors. In these data, TCR beta diversity tracked strongly with naive T cell percentage.

Comment on this clonotype: The antigen remains undetermined.

Trimming shortened V by 2 bases and J by 0 bases, and 10 bases separated the two germline ends. The germline gives CDR1 LGHNA, CDR2 YSLEER. There are 15 residues in the CDR3. Sample-barcoded 5' priming and a J-beta primer mix drove a second PCR of about 6 to 11 cycles. TCRdb reprocessed the 5' RACE reads via MiXCR and lists one record per CDR3 protein. This repertoire shows 1,300,000 or so distinct CDR3 sequences, 59% found once; its top ten account for about 6.7%. This receptor was obtained from a man aged 18 to 29 in good health. The chain employs TRBV4-3 and TRBJ1-2; D is undetermined. Input material: blood. CDR3 sequence: CASSQTAFTNYGYTF. CDR3 DNA: TGCGCCAGCAGCCAAACAGCCTTCACTAACTATGGCTACACCTTC.